This T cell receptor (beta chain) was identified during a study of blood T cell repertoires in COVID-19. Overall study context: The samples span acute and convalescent COVID-19 from the United States, Italy and Spain. The analysed material was cDNA or gDNA that came from T cells, B-cell-depleted T cells, or PBMCs.

Per the original data handling: Reference gene primer amplification gave nucleated cell count estimates. TCRdb's copy holds only in-frame clones and misses some; the assay was immunoSEQ multiplex PCR. V and J calls and clone size are those listed in that table; D and trimming were worked out from the DNA. The repertoire holds 200,000 to 250,000 clones, with 90% to 95% as singletons. Enrolment of Seattle patients took place during active infection, and they were followed longitudinally. The receptor was isolated from a man between 60 and 70 years old with COVID-19, enrolled during active disease. The material sequenced was peripheral blood.

The CDR3: CASSISQGSVLGYTF. CDR3 sequence (DNA): TGTGCCAGTAGTATTTCCCAGGGGTCGGTCTTAGGCTACACCTTC. The V and J genes are TRBV19 and TRBJ1-2, with D tentatively TRBD1 (6 bases). Deletions cut 3 bases from V and 8 bases from J, with 19 bases between. This CDR3 has 15 amino acids. Germline assignment: CDR1 LNHDA and CDR2 SQIVND (reference sequence). Based on the CDR3 plus reference TRBV19 and TRBJ1-2, the full variable domain is DGGITQSPKYLFRKEGQNVTLSCEQNLNHDAMYWYRQDPGQGLRLIYYSQIVNDFQKGDIAEGYSVSREKKESFPLTVTSAQKNPTAFYLCASSISQGSVLGYTFGSGTRLTVV.